Each of the 17 T cell receptor beta chains below was sequenced from the same sample in a study of identical twins (dated by TCRdb to the mid-2010s). Receptor libraries were prepared by 5' RACE. TCRdb names Illumina HiSeq 2000 as the instrument used. TCRdb trimmed the raw reads at Q25, called clones with MiXCR and kept productive beta chains. A single entry per CDR3 protein holds the most common genes and DNA from its merged rows. For this sample there are about 260,000 distinct CDR3 sequences; roughly 7% appear just once. The leading ten clones occupy approximately 3.7% of the sample. The same sample was also used in a study of yellow fever vaccine responses in identical twins.

Sample: memory (CD45RO+) T cells sorted from blood. This specimen's cell subset or site label, interpreted: CD45RO+ enriched T cells. The source of these receptors is a young woman in good health.

This clonotype has only a few counts. V gene TRBV6-1 combines with J gene TRBJ1-6, with 9 bases identical to TRBD1. This CDR3 contains 14 residues. Losses at the gene ends were 7 bases for V and 10 bases for J; bases not matched to a gene: 8. Per the germline V gene, CDR1 is MNHNS and CDR2 is SASEGT. The CDR3 region has the DNA TGTGCCAGCACAGGGACTACAGGGGGCTCACCCCTCCACTTT. Its translation is CASTGTTGGSPLHF.

This clonotype was counted ten times or more. CDR3 sequence reads: CASSLDRVMNTEAFF. In DNA form, the CDR3 reads TGCGCCAGCAGCTTGGACAGGGTTATGAACACTGAAGCTTTCTTT. The V call is TRBV5-1, the J call TRBJ1-1; D possibly corresponds to TRBD1 (6 bases). The CDR3 has 15 residues. V was pared by 0 bases and J by 0 bases, with 9 bases between. Germline CDR1 reads SGHRS; CDR2 reads YFSETQ.

This clonotype has ten or more counts. The chain couples TRBV20-1 to TRBJ2-2, with 12 bases fitting TRBD2. Germline V gene sequence: CDR1 DFQATT, CDR2 SNEGSKA (reference sequence). The CDR3 is made up of 14 amino acids. The junction had 1 base not matched to a gene; V was cut back by 3 bases and J by 5 bases. The CDR3 protein is CSARTSGSTGELFF. CDR3 sequence (DNA): TGCAGTGCTAGGACTAGCGGGAGTACCGGGGAGCTGTTTTTT.

This clonotype was found many times. The rearrangement joins TRBV12-3 or TRBV12-4 to TRBJ1-1; possibly TRBD1 for D (5 bases). V lost 5 bases to trimming and J lost 5 bases, with 15 bases between them. CDR3 length equals 14 residues. The CDR3 DNA sequence: TGTGCCAGCAGTGCCCTTGGAGGGGTGACTGAAGCTTTCTTT. It encodes CASSALGGVTEAFF.

In its sample, this clonotype was seen a few times. The V gene is TRBV3-1, the J gene TRBJ2-2; D gene uncertain. Trimming pared 1 base from V and 1 base from J, leaving 10 bases between. Per germline, CDR1 LGHDT and CDR2 YNNKEL (reference sequence). The CDR3 sequence is 16 residues long. The CDR3 spells CASSQGLQLNTGELFF. The CDR3, as DNA: TGTGCCAGCAGCCAAGGGCTACAATTGAACACCGGGGAGCTGTTTTTT.

This sequence joins TRBV29-1 and TRBJ2-7; tentatively, D is TRBD2 (5 bases). CDR3 size: 13 residues. V was shortened by 7 bases and J by 4 bases, with 17 bases between the two germline ends. The V gene's germline CDR1 is SQVTM and CDR2 ANQGSEA. The CDR3 protein is CSAVYGIRYEQYF. CDR3 coding DNA: TGCAGCGCTGTTTACGGGATCCGGTACGAGCAGTACTTC.

The rearrangement uses TRBV7-3 and TRBJ2-3; the D is unclear. This CDR3 comprises 15 residues. The germline V gene has CDR1 SGHTA and CDR2 FQGTGA. V lost 0 bases and J lost 1, with 8 bases in between. CDR3 coding DNA: TGTGCCAGCAGCTTAACAGCGTATCGCACAGATACGCAGTATTTT. This gives the protein CASSLTAYRTDTQYF.

This clonotype came up a few times. V is TRBV9 and J is TRBJ2-1; 9 bases are a match to TRBD2. The CDR3 extends over 17 amino acids. The J segment lost 9 bases and the V segment lost 3 bases, leaving 16 bases of the junction unmatched. Germline V gene sequence: CDR1 SGDLS, CDR2 YYNGEE. CDR3 DNA: TGTGCCAGCAGCGCTCTCTCCGGGGGCGGGGGGGCCGTTGAGCAGTTCTTC. It translates to CASSALSGGGGAVEQFF.

This clonotype was seen a handful of times. The chain employs TRBV29-1 and TRBJ2-4, with D maybe TRBD1 (6 bases). The germline V and J ends were trimmed by 6 bases and 6 bases, with 9 bases remaining between them. The CDR3 contains 11 residues. The germline V gene has CDR1 SQVTM and CDR2 ANQGSEA. CDR3 sequence: CSVRGTNIQYF. DNA of the CDR3: TGCAGCGTCAGGGGTACAAACATTCAGTACTTC.

The chain employs TRBV18 and TRBJ1-3; D might be TRBD1 (6 bases). CDR1 and CDR2 (germline): KGHSH, LQKENI. CDR3 length equals 14 residues. Trimming took 4 bases from V and 4 from J, leaving 11 bases between them. The CDR3 DNA sequence: TGTGCCAGCTCACGGGACACCGTCGGAAACACCATATATTTT. It yields the protein CASSRDTVGNTIYF.

This clonotype was detected a few times. The V call is TRBV20-1, the J call TRBJ2-1; 9 positions agree with TRBD2. Germline V gene sequence: CDR1 DFQATT, CDR2 SNEGSKA (reference sequence). V lost 1 base to trimming and J lost 13 bases; unmatched junction nucleotides: 11. The CDR3 totals 14 residues. CDR3: CSARAALEREVQFF. Here the CDR3 DNA reads TGCAGTGCTAGAGCCGCCCTGGAGCGGGAGGTTCAGTTCTTC.

This clonotype was seen many times. The chain employs TRBV7-6 and TRBJ2-2; D is unresolved. Germline CDR1 is SGHVS and CDR2 is FNYEAQ. Trimming pared 2 bases from V and 0 bases from J, leaving 10 bases between. This CDR3 spans 16 amino acids. The CDR3 DNA is TGTGCCAGCAGCTTATCCTCAGGACCGAACACCGGGGAGCTGTTTTTT. It codes for CASSLSSGPNTGELFF.

This clonotype has ten or more counts. The J gene is TRBJ1-1, the V gene TRBV12-3 or TRBV12-4; tentatively, D is TRBD1 (6 bases). This CDR3 contains 16 residues. With 3 bases removed from V and 0 bases from J, the gap between germline ends came to 14 bases. For the CDR3, the DNA is TGTGCCAGCAGTTTTCTTGCCGGGGGCATGAACACTGAAGCTTTCTTT. This encodes CASSFLAGGMNTEAFF.

This clonotype was observed a handful of times. The J gene is TRBJ2-2, the V gene TRBV27; D gene unclear. The CDR3 spans 14 residues. With 4 bases removed from V and 6 bases from J, the gap between germline ends came to 12 bases. Germline values: CDR1 MNHEY, CDR2 SMNVEV (reference sequence). This CDR3 reads CASSSFSGPGELFF. In nucleotides, the CDR3 is TGTGCCAGCAGTTCGTTTTCTGGCCCCGGGGAGCTGTTTTTT.

This clonotype came up many times. This rearrangement joins TRBV20-1 to TRBJ2-1; 8 bases are shared with TRBD2. CDR3 size: 13 residues. Germline CDR1 is DFQATT and CDR2 is SNEGSKA (reference sequence). Trimming removed 0 bases from V and 15 bases from J; junction bases left unmatched: 10. CDR3 DNA sequence: TGCAGTGCTAGAGATGCCGGTAGCGGGATTCGGTTCTTC. Amino acid sequence: CSARDAGSGIRFF.

In this sample, this clonotype turned up a few times. This chain's CDR3 is CASSLVFGGRTDNEQFF. DNA for the CDR3: TGTGCCAGCAGCTTAGTTTTTGGCGGGAGGACAGACAATGAGCAGTTCTTC. The chain joins TRBV7-8 to TRBJ2-1, with 8 bases matching TRBD2. With V trimmed by 1 base and J by 5 bases, 10 bases remained unmatched. The germline CDR1 and CDR2 sequences are SGHVS and FQNEAQ. The CDR3 is 17 residues long. The entire variable domain, with the rest obtained from reference TRBV7-8 and TRBJ2-1, is as follows: GAGVSQSPRYKVAKRGQDVALRCDPISGHVSLFWYQQALGQGPEFLTYFQNEAQLDKSGLPSDRFFAERPEGSVSTLKIQRTQQEDSAVYLCASSLVFGGRTDNEQFFGPGTRLTVL.

The V and J genes are TRBV14 and TRBJ2-5; D remains unclear. V lost 0 bases, J lost 3 bases, and 14 bases lay in between. CDR1 SGHDN and CDR2 FVKESK come from the germline V gene. This CDR3 comprises 16 residues. The CDR3: CASSQDRGLIKETQYF. Written as DNA, the CDR3 is TGTGCCAGCAGCCAAGATCGTGGGCTAATAAAAGAGACCCAGTACTTC. The whole variable domain, filled in from reference TRBV14 and TRBJ2-5, reads EAGVTQFPSHSVIEKGQTVTLRCDPISGHDNLYWYRRVMGKEIKFLLHFVKESKQDESGMPNNRFLAERTGGTYSTLKVQPAELEDSGVYFCASSQDRGLIKETQYFGPGTRLLVL.